This entry lists 3 T cell receptor beta chains sequenced from one sample in a study of patients and donors after allogeneic stem cell transplantation. TCRdb re-called the RT-PCR reads with MiXCR, one entry per CDR3 protein. The sample shows approximately 20,000 distinct CDR3 sequences, around 4.5% of them seen only once. The material sequenced was blood, either unsorted or a sorted T cell fraction (not recorded which). The receptors shown here come from a human donor who was either an allogeneic HSCT recipient or a stem cell or donor lymphocyte infusion donor (not recorded which). It is not recorded whose cells these are; they may come from a transplant donor.

This clonotype is hyperexpanded in the sample. The rearrangement links TRBV13 to TRBJ2-7; 7 nucleotides match TRBD1. V dropped 1 base and J dropped 0; count of bases not matched to a gene: 6. The CDR3 runs 16 residues. Germline CDR1 PRHDT, CDR2 FYEKMQ (reference sequence). The CDR3 loop reads CASSLARTGLSYEQYF. CDR3 sequence (DNA): TGTGCCAGCAGCTTAGCCAGGACAGGTCTCTCCTACGAGCAGTACTTC.

This clonotype was detected ten times or more. V is TRBV5-6 and J is TRBJ2-7; 11 bases align to TRBD2. The CDR3 covers 15 residues. Germline CDR1 and CDR2: SGHDT and YYEEEE. Trimming removed 4 bases from V and 1 base from J; junction bases left unmatched: 4. CDR3 nucleotides: TGTGCCAGCAGCAATAGCGGGGGGGAATCCTACGAGCAGTACTTC. Protein product: CASSNSGGESYEQYF.

The gene calls are TRBV11-2 and TRBJ2-7; TRBD2 matches at 8 bases. Germline CDR1 SGHAT, CDR2 FQNNGV. With V trimmed by 6 bases and J by 0 bases, 25 bases remained unmatched. The CDR3 is made up of 21 amino acids. This chain's CDR3 is CASSQPGTPWGTSGSSYEQYF. The CDR3 region has the DNA TGTGCCAGCAGTCAACCAGGTACCCCATGGGGAACTAGCGGAAGCTCCTACGAGCAGTACTTC.